This T cell receptor (beta chain) was found in a study of blood T cell repertoires in COVID-19. This table comes from immunoSEQ multiplex PCR, and its TCRdb copy is limited to in-frame clones, with some not included. The profile covers approximately 97,000 clones, with more than 75% appearing a single time and about 2.9% taken by the ten largest. The germline CDR1 and CDR2 sequences are MDHEN and SYDVKM. The J segment lost 12 bases and the V segment lost 1 base, leaving 8 bases of the junction unmatched. The CDR3 length is 13 residues. The clonotype originates from a man aged 50-60 years with active or convalescent COVID-19. The V call is TRBV28, the J call TRBJ2-7; 8 bases align to TRBD1. Sequencing was done on a sample of peripheral blood. The CDR3 coding sequence is TGTGCCAGCAGTTTATTTCGGACAGGGAAGTTGTACTTC. The encoded protein is CASSLFRTGKLYF.